This TCR beta chain was identified during a study of cytomegalovirus exposure and HLA in healthy donors. General study findings and limits: An analysis was carried out at a later point. It showed that HLA-associated TCR beta chains were more clonally expanded than equally common non-associated chains. A missense DCLRE1C variant was associated with V- and J-gene trimming of TCR beta chains in a later analysis, and an independent cohort replicated the association. TRBV6-2, TRBV6-3 and other indistinguishable V segments were excluded. Donors belonging to an Asian-associated ancestry cluster reportedly showed fewer N-insertions in productive TCRs than the 666-donor mean, according to what a later analysis found.

This clone was seen just once. Its antigen is as yet unknown. Vbeta (60) and Jbeta (13) primers were used in the PCR. Method: immunoSEQ multiplex PCR; TCRdb's copy keeps in-frame clones and lacks some. Among roughly 250,000 clones, 75% to 85% were seen once, and the ten largest hold about 0.3%. Germline CDR1 reads MNHEY; CDR2 reads SVGAGI. The CDR3 spans 16 residues. Trimming removed 0 bases at V and 8 bases at J, with 19 bases between. The V call is TRBV6-5, the J call TRBJ1-2; D is ambiguous. Sequencing used PBMCs. This sequence originates from a girl aged 2 to 10 in good health and CMV-seronegative. DNA for the CDR3: TGTGCCAGCAGTTACTCGATAAGAGTTTTCCTGTACGGCTACACCTTC. Amino acids: CASSYSIRVFLYGYTF.